A selection of T cell receptor beta chains follows, all from one sample in a study of CD8+ T cells in alopecia areata. Method: immunoSEQ multiplex PCR; TCRdb's copy keeps in-frame clones and lacks some. The data show 150,000 to 200,000 clones, less than 80% seen once. Sequenced here: CD8+ T cells sorted from blood, sampled at week 0. These receptors were obtained from a human donor with alopecia areata. Both conserved end residues are part of each CDR3. The order of the fields is V gene, clone size, D gene, J gene, CDR3 DNA, CDR3 protein. A D gene is named only where the DNA matches it firmly. Clone size is shown for a subset of rows, as once, few, many or a class of expanded clone.

V: TRBV5-1
size: .
D: TRBD1
J: TRBJ2-1
DNA: TGCGCCAGCAGCCTCAGACAGGGTTCTTACAATGAGCAGTTCTTC
CDR3: CASSLRQGSYNEQFF

V: TRBV2
size: .
D: TRBD1
J: TRBJ2-7
DNA: TGTGCCAGCAGCCCGCTCGGACAGGTCTACTACGAGCAGTACTTC
CDR3: CASSPLGQVYYEQYF

V: TRBV30
size: once
D: TRBD2
J: TRBJ2-3
DNA: TGTGCCCAAGGGCCACTAGCGGACCGCACAGATACGCAGTATTTT
CDR3: CAQGPLADRTDTQYF

V: TRBV6-1
size: once
D: .
J: TRBJ2-5
DNA: TGTGCCAGCAGTGATCTAGACTGGGAGACCCAGTACTTC
CDR3: CASSDLDWETQYF

V: TRBV2
size: .
D: TRBD1
J: TRBJ2-5
DNA: TGTGCCACCACCTCCCGGGACAGGGGTAGGGAGACCCAGTACTTC
CDR3: CATTSRDRGRETQYF

V: TRBV19
size: .
D: TRBD2
J: TRBJ2-7
DNA: TGTGCCAGTAGGAGTCTAGCGGACGAAAAAGGCGAGCAGTACTTC
CDR3: CASRSLADEKGEQYF

V: TRBV11-1
size: .
D: TRBD1
J: TRBJ1-2
DNA: TGTGCCAGCAGCACGATCTTGGACAGGGGAAGTCAAGCTAACTATGGCTACACCTTC
CDR3: CASSTILDRGSQANYGYTF

V: TRBV4-1
size: .
D: .
J: TRBJ2-7
DNA: TGCGCCAGCAGCCAAGTTAACAGGTTGAACTACGAGCAGTACTTC
CDR3: CASSQVNRLNYEQYF

V: TRBV4-1
size: .
D: .
J: TRBJ2-7
DNA: TGCGCCAGCAGCCAGGGAAAAAGCGGGCCTCCCTACGAGCAGTACTTC
CDR3: CASSQGKSGPPYEQYF

V: TRBV30
size: .
D: .
J: TRBJ2-5
DNA: TGTGCCTGGAGTGAGATGGGTGTGGGGGGACAAGAGACCCAGTACTTC
CDR3: CAWSEMGVGGQETQYF

V: TRBV30
size: .
D: .
J: TRBJ1-1
DNA: TGTGCCTGGAGTGTAGACAGCCAGAACACTGAAGCTTTCTTT
CDR3: CAWSVDSQNTEAFF

V: TRBV5-1
size: few
D: .
J: TRBJ2-7
DNA: TGCGCCAGCAGCTGGGGGTATAACTACGAGCAGTACTTC
CDR3: CASSWGYNYEQYF

V: TRBV5-1
size: .
D: .
J: TRBJ1-1
DNA: TGCGCCAGCAGCCCCGCTGGGGCGCAGAAGGTCCCTGAAGCTTTCTTT
CDR3: CASSPAGAQKVPEAFF

V: TRBV7-9
size: .
D: .
J: TRBJ1-1
DNA: TGTGCCAGCAGCTTAGTGGGCCCTAACACTGAAGCTTTCTTT
CDR3: CASSLVGPNTEAFF

V: TRBV29-1
size: .
D: .
J: TRBJ2-1
DNA: TGCAGCGTTGTCACGGTCTACAATGAGCAGTTCTTC
CDR3: CSVVTVYNEQFF

V: TRBV11-3
size: few
D: .
J: TRBJ2-7
DNA: TGTGCCAGCAGCTACGGGATTCCGAGCTCCTACGAGCAGTACTTC
CDR3: CASSYGIPSSYEQYF

V: TRBV29-1
size: .
D: TRBD1
J: TRBJ2-1
DNA: TGCAGCGTTGAAATGGGACAGGGGACTCTCTACAATGAGCAGTTCTTC
CDR3: CSVEMGQGTLYNEQFF

V: TRBV27
size: .
D: TRBD2
J: TRBJ2-7
DNA: TGTGCCAGCAGTTTATTAGGGACTAATATCTACGAGCAGTACTTC
CDR3: CASSLLGTNIYEQYF

V: TRBV10-2
size: once
D: .
J: TRBJ1-2
DNA: TGCGCCAGCAGTCCCGGGGGGGGCCAAGGCTACACCTTC
CDR3: CASSPGGGQGYTF

V: TRBV29-1
size: .
D: .
J: TRBJ1-4
DNA: TGCAGCGTTGAAGGAGAGGGAGCTAATGAAAAACTGTTTTTT
CDR3: CSVEGEGANEKLFF

V: TRBV5-1
size: few
D: TRBD1
J: TRBJ1-1
DNA: TGCGCCAGCAGCTTGGGGGGCCCGGGACAGGGAAGGCAAGCTTTCTTT
CDR3: CASSLGGPGQGRQAFF

V: TRBV2
size: .
D: .
J: TRBJ2-5
DNA: TGTGCCAGCACCGGAGCTTCAGACGGCCAAGAGACCCAGTACTTC
CDR3: CASTGASDGQETQYF

V: TRBV14
size: once
D: .
J: TRBJ1-5
DNA: TGTGCCAGCAGCCCGGGACCAGGGAGCAATCAGCCCCAGCATTTT
CDR3: CASSPGPGSNQPQHF

V: TRBV5-6
size: .
D: .
J: TRBJ1-1
DNA: TGTGCCAGCAGCTTGGCGCTGAGCACTGAAGCTTTCTTT
CDR3: CASSLALSTEAFF

V: TRBV13
size: .
D: TRBD2
J: TRBJ2-5
DNA: TGTGCCAGCAGCTTAGATTCCCCCGGGACTAGCGGCTTCCAAGAGACCCAGTACTTC
CDR3: CASSLDSPGTSGFQETQYF

V: TRBV5-6
size: .
D: .
J: TRBJ2-2
DNA: TGTGCCAGCAGCGCCGGGGGGCTAGGAACCGGGGAGCTGTTTTTT
CDR3: CASSAGGLGTGELFF

V: TRBV5-1
size: .
D: .
J: TRBJ1-6
DNA: TGCGCCATCAGCCCTTTGAGCGGTGTGGGGTCCTACTTT
CDR3: CAISPLSGVGSYF

V: TRBV7-2
size: .
D: TRBD1
J: TRBJ2-5
DNA: TGTGCCAGCAGCCCGACAGGGCTGGAGACCCAGTACTTC
CDR3: CASSPTGLETQYF

V: TRBV29-1
size: .
D: .
J: TRBJ1-1
DNA: TGCAGCGTTGAAGGGGACTTGAACACTGAAGCTTTCTTT
CDR3: CSVEGDLNTEAFF

V: TRBV4-1
size: few
D: .
J: TRBJ1-1
DNA: TGCGCCAGCAGCCCGCCGGACTTGTCTATGAACACTGAAGCTTTCTTT
CDR3: CASSPPDLSMNTEAFF

V: TRBV4-1
size: .
D: .
J: TRBJ2-5
DNA: TGCGCCAGCAGCCAAGATCCGGCTTATCAAGAGACCCAGTACTTC
CDR3: CASSQDPAYQETQYF

V: TRBV27
size: .
D: .
J: TRBJ1-2
DNA: TGTGCCAGCAGTTTATCTTTTGATCGATTGGACACCGATAACTATGGCTACACCTTC
CDR3: CASSLSFDRLDTDNYGYTF

V: TRBV2
size: few
D: .
J: TRBJ2-1
DNA: TGTGCCAACTCTGGGGTCATCAATGAGCAGTTCTTC
CDR3: CANSGVINEQFF

V: TRBV27
size: .
D: .
J: TRBJ2-1
DNA: TGTGCCAGCAGTTTAGTCAACAGGGCTGAGCAGTTCTTC
CDR3: CASSLVNRAEQFF

V: TRBV18
size: .
D: .
J: TRBJ2-2
DNA: TGTGCCAGCTCACCCATCGGGCCGGACTACACCGGGGAGCTGTTTTTT
CDR3: CASSPIGPDYTGELFF

V: TRBV29-1
size: .
D: .
J: TRBJ1-1
DNA: TGCAGCGTTGAAGAGGGAACGAACACTGAAGCTTTCTTT
CDR3: CSVEEGTNTEAFF

V: TRBV4-1
size: .
D: .
J: TRBJ2-1
DNA: TGCGCCAGCAGCCAAACCAGCAATGAGCAGTTCTTC
CDR3: CASSQTSNEQFF

V: TRBV10-3
size: .
D: TRBD2
J: TRBJ2-1
DNA: TGTGCCATTGCGACTAGCGGGGGCTTCAATGAGCAGTTCTTC
CDR3: CAIATSGGFNEQFF

V: TRBV29-1
size: .
D: .
J: TRBJ1-4
DNA: TGCAGCGTTGGGTACAGCGCAACTAATGAAAAACTGTTTTTT
CDR3: CSVGYSATNEKLFF

V: TRBV7-9
size: few
D: TRBD1
J: TRBJ1-4
DNA: TGTGCCAGCAGCTCCCGGGACAGGACTCTAGGAAAACTGTTTTTT
CDR3: CASSSRDRTLGKLFF

V: TRBV4-2
size: .
D: .
J: TRBJ2-5
DNA: TGTGCCAGCAGCCAAGACGGAAACCAAGAGACCCAGTACTTC
CDR3: CASSQDGNQETQYF

V: TRBV7-9
size: .
D: .
J: TRBJ2-7
DNA: TGTGCCAGCAGCTTCCCCCGGGGTTCCTACGAGCAGTACTTC
CDR3: CASSFPRGSYEQYF

V: TRBV4-1
size: .
D: .
J: TRBJ2-1
DNA: TGCGCCAGCAGCCAAGAAAGGCAGGACTCCTACAATGAGCAGTTCTTC
CDR3: CASSQERQDSYNEQFF

V: TRBV29-1
size: few
D: .
J: TRBJ1-4
DNA: TGCAGCGTTGCCTCAACGGGAGATGAAAAACTGTTTTTT
CDR3: CSVASTGDEKLFF

V: TRBV2
size: .
D: .
J: TRBJ2-7
DNA: TGTGCCAGCAATTCGAACACCTACGAGCAGTACTTC
CDR3: CASNSNTYEQYF

V: TRBV29-1
size: few
D: TRBD1
J: TRBJ2-1
DNA: TGCAGCGTTCGGGGGACAGGGAATTCCAATGAGCAGTTCTTC
CDR3: CSVRGTGNSNEQFF

V: TRBV6-1
size: .
D: TRBD1
J: TRBJ1-2
DNA: TGTGCCAGCCCAACTCAGGGGGCGCTTGATGGCTACACCTTC
CDR3: CASPTQGALDGYTF

V: TRBV2
size: .
D: .
J: TRBJ1-6
DNA: TGTGCCAGCAGTGAAGCAAGCTCCTATAATTCACCCCTCCACTTT
CDR3: CASSEASSYNSPLHF

V: TRBV23-1
size: .
D: .
J: TRBJ2-5
DNA: TGCGCCAGCAGTCTGGACCCCCGGGACGGTGAAGAGACCCAGTACTTC
CDR3: CASSLDPRDGEETQYF

V: TRBV29-1
size: once
D: .
J: TRBJ2-3
DNA: TGCAGCGTTGTAGTCAGCCCTAGCACAGATACGCAGTATTTT
CDR3: CSVVVSPSTDTQYF

V: TRBV7-9
size: .
D: .
J: TRBJ1-2
DNA: TGTGCCAGCAACCGGGATAACTATGGCTACACCTTC
CDR3: CASNRDNYGYTF